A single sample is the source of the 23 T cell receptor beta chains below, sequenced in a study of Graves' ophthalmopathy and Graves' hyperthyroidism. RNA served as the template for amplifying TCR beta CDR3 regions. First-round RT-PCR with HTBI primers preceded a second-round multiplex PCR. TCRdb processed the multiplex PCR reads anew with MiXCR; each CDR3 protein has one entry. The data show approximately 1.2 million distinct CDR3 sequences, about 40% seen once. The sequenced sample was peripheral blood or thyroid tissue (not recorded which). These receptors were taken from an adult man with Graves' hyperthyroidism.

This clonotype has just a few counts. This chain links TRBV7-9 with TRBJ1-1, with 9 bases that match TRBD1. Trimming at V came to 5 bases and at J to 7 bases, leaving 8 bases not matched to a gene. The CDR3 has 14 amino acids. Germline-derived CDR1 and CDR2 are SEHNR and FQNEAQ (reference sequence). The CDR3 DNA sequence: TGTGCCAGCAGCAAACGGACAGGGGAAGGTGAAGCTTTCTTT. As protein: CASSKRTGEGEAFF. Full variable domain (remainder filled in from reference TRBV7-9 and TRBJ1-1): DTGVSQNPRHKITKRGQNVTFRCDPISEHNRLYWYRQTLGQGPEFLTYFQNEAQLEKSRLLSDRFSAERPKGSFSTLEIQRTEQGDSAMYLCASSKRTGEGEAFFGQGTRLTVV.

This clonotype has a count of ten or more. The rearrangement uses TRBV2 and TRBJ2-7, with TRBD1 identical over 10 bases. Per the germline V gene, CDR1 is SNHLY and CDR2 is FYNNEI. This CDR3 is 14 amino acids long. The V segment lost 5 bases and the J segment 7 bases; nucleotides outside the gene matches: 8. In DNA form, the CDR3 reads TGTGCCAGCAGTCCAGACAGGGGGCGTCGGGAGCAGTACTTC. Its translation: CASSPDRGRREQYF.

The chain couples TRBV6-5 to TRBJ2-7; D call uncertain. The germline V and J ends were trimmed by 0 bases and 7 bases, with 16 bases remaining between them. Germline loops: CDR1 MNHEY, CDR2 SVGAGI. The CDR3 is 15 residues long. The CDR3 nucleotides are TGTGCCAGCAGTTACTCGTTCCCGGGCCCTTGGGAGCAGTACTTC. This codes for CASSYSFPGPWEQYF.

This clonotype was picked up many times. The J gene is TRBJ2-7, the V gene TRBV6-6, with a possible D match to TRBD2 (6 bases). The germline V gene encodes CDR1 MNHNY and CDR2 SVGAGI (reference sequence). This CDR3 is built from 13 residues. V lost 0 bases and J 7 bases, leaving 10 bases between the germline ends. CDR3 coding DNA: TGTGCCAGCAGTTACTCGTCGCGGGAAGAGCAGTACTTC. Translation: CASSYSSREEQYF.

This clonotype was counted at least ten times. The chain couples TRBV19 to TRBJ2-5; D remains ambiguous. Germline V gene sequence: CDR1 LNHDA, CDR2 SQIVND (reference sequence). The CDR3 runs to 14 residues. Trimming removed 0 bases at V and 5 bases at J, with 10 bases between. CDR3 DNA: TGTGCCAGTAGTATAGATCGGAGAGCGGAGACCCAGTACTTC. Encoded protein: CASSIDRRAETQYF.

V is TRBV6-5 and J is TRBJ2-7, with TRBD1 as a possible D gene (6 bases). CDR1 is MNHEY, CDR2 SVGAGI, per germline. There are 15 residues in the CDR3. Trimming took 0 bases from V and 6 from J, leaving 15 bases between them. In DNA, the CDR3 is TGTGCCAGCAGTTACTCGGAAGGGTTCAGGGGCGAGCAGTACTTC. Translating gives CASSYSEGFRGEQYF.

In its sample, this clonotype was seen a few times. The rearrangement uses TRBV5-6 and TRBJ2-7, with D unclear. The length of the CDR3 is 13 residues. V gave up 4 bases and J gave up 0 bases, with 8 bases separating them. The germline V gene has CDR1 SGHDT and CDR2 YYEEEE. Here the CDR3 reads CASSQLGSYEQYF. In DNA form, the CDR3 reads TGTGCCAGCAGCCAACTCGGCTCCTACGAGCAGTACTTC.

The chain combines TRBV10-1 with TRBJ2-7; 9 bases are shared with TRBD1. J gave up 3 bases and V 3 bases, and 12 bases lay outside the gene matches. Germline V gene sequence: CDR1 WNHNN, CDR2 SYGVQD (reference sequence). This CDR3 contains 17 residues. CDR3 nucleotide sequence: TGCGCCAGCAGTGAAGGCCGGGACAGGGAGGTTCTCTACGAGCAGTACTTC. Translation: CASSEGRDREVLYEQYF.

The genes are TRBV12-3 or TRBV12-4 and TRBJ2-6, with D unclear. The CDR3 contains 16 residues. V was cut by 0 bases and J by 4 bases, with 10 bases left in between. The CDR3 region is CASSLAGIYGANVLTF. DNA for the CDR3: TGTGCCAGCAGTTTAGCAGGGATTTACGGGGCCAACGTCCTGACTTTC.

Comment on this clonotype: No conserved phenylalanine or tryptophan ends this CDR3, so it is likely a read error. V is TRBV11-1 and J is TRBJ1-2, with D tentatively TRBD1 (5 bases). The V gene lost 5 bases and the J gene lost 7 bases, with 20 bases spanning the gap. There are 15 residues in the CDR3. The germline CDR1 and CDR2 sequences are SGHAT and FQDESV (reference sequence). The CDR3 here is CASSEHRPRGSGYTS. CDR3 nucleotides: TGTGCCAGCAGCGAGCACCGTCCGAGGGGTAGTGGCTACACCTCC.

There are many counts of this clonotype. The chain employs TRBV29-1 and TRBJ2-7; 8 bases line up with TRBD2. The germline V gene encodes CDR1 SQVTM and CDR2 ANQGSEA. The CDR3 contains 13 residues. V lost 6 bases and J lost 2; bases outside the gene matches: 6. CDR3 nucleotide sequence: TGCAGCGTAATAGCGGGGAGTCCCTACGAGCAGTACTTC. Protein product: CSVIAGSPYEQYF.

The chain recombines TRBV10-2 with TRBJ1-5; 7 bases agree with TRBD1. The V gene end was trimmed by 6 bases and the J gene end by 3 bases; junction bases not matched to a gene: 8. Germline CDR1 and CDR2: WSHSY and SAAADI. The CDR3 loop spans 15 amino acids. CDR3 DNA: TGCGCCAGCAGCCGGGACAGCTTAGACAATCAGCCCCAGCATTTT. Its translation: CASSRDSLDNQPQHF.

This chain's CDR3 is CSVEGGIGQFF. In DNA, the CDR3 is TGCAGCGTTGAAGGGGGGATAGGGCAGTTCTTC. This chain joins TRBV29-1 and TRBJ2-2; D might be TRBD1 or TRBD2, each matching 5 bases. The J call may be mistaken, given a closer DNA end match to TRBJ2-1. The CDR3 covers 11 residues. Germline V CDR1 and CDR2: SQVTM, ANQGSEA.

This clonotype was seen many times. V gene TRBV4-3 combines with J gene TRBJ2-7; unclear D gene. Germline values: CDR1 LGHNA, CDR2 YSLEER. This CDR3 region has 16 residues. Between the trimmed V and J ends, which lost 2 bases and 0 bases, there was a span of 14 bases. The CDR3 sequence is CASSQQESLLSYEQYF. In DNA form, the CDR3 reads TGCGCCAGCAGCCAACAGGAGAGCCTCCTCTCCTACGAGCAGTACTTC.

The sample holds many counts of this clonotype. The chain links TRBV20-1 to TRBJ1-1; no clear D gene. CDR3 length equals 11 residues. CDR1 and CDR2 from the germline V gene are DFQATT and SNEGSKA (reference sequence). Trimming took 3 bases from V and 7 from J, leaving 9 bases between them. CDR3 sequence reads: CSASRQLEAFF. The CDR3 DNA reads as TGCAGTGCTAGTCGTCAGCTTGAAGCTTTCTTT.

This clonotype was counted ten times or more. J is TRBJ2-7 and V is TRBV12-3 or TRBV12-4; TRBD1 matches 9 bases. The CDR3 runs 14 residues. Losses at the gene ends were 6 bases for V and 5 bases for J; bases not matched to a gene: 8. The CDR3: CASRSDRGSHEQYF. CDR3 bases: TGTGCCAGCAGGTCGGACAGGGGCAGTCACGAGCAGTACTTC.

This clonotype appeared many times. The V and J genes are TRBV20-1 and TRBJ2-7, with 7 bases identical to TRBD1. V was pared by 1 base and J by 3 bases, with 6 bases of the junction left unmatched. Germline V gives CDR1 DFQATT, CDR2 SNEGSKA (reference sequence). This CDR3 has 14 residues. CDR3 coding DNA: TGCAGTGCTAGAGGAACAGGGGACAACTACGAGCAGTACTTC. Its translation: CSARGTGDNYEQYF.

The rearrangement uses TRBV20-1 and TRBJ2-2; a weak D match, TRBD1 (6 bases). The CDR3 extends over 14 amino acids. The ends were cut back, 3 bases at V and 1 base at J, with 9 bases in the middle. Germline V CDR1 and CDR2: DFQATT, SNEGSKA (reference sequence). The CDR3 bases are TGCAGTGCTAGCTCGACAGGGAACACCGGGGAGCTGTTTTTT. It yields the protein CSASSTGNTGELFF.

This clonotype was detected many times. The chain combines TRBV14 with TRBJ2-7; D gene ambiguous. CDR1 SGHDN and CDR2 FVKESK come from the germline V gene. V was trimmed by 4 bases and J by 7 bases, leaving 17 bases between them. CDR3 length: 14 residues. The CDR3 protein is CASSPTDPPVEQYF. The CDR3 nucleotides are TGTGCCAGCAGCCCGACGGACCCTCCGGTGGAGCAGTACTTC.

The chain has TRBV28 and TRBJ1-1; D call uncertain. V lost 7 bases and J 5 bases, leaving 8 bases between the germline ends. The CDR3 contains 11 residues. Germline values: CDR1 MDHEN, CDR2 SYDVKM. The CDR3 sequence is CASISNTEAFF. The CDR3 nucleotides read TGTGCCAGCATCAGTAATACTGAAGCTTTCTTT.

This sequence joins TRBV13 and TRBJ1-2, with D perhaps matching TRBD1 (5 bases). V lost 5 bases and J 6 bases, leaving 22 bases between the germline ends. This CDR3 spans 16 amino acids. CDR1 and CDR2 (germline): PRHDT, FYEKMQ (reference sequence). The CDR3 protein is CASSPGGGVGWDGYTF. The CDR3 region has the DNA TGTGCCAGCAGCCCCGGTGGAGGGGTTGGTTGGGATGGCTACACCTTC.

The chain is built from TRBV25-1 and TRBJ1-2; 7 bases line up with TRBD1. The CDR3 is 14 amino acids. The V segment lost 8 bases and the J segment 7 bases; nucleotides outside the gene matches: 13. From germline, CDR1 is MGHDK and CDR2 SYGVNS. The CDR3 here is CASVEKGQLVGYTF. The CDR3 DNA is TGTGCCAGCGTTGAAAAGGGACAGTTGGTTGGCTACACCTTC.

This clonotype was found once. The CDR3 region is CSVDGTSGRGKETQYF. CDR3 nucleotides: TGCAGCGTTGACGGGACTAGCGGGAGGGGGAAAGAGACCCAGTACTTC. This chain uses TRBV29-1 with TRBJ2-5; 16 nucleotides match TRBD2. Germline loops: CDR1 SQVTM, CDR2 ANQGSEA. This CDR3 comprises 16 residues. V dropped 3 bases and J dropped 3; count of bases not matched to a gene: 4.